Sequencing of this TCR beta chain was carried out in a study of T cell repertoires in cytomegalovirus infection. Study-level findings and limits: Ex vivo, HLA-C-restricted CMV-specific TCR beta clonotypes prevailed over the rest of the response.

TCRdb processed the reads anew with MiXCR; each CDR3 protein has one entry. Of more than 85,000 distinct CDR3 sequences detected, about 30% appear once; the ten largest clones hold about three quarters. On this clonotype: Its specificity is not known.

Trimming removed 5 bases from V and 5 bases from J, with 10 bases in between. The CDR3 contains 13 residues. CDR1 is PRHDT, CDR2 FYEKMQ, per germline (reference sequence). The source is a human donor in good health (CMV status not recorded). Some clones in this sample may be carry-over from other donors' samples. The source material was CD8+ T cells from cultured PBMCs, sampled from culture after CMV antigen stimulation. V and J are TRBV13 and TRBJ1-5; D unresolved. CDR3 DNA: TGTGCCAGCAGCCCGGGGTTGGATCAGCCCCAGCATTTT. Protein: CASSPGLDQPQHF.